Each of the 32 T cell receptor beta chains below was sequenced from the same sample in a study of T cells in Graves' hyperthyroidism and ophthalmopathy. TCR beta CDR3 regions were amplified from RNA transcripts. Initially, a first-round RT-PCR of the TCR CDR3 employed the HTBI primer set. TCRdb reanalysed the multiplex PCR reads using MiXCR and keeps one entry per CDR3 protein. The sample contains 500,000 to 600,000 distinct CDR3 sequences, 46% of which appear only once. The sample comprised peripheral blood or thyroid tissue (not recorded which). Receptor source: an adult woman with Graves' disease, either hyperthyroidism or ophthalmopathy (not recorded which).

The chain recombines TRBV7-2 with TRBJ1-6; D unresolved. V lost 7 bases and J lost 4, with 14 bases in between. Germline V lookup: CDR1 SGHTA, CDR2 FQGNSA. CDR3 length: 15 residues. The CDR3 DNA is TGTGCCAGCACCCAAACGCCGGCATATAATTCACCCCTCCACTTT. It is translated as CASTQTPAYNSPLHF.

This clonotype was counted at least ten times. This sequence joins TRBV3-1 and TRBJ1-1; D might be TRBD1 (5 bases). The CDR3 contains 12 residues. The V end lost 4 bases, the J end lost 7 bases, and 10 bases lay between the germline ends. Germline CDR1 reads LGHDT; CDR2 reads YNNKEL (reference sequence). The CDR3 sequence is CASSRRGGEAFF. CDR3 in DNA: TGTGCCAGCAGCCGACGGGGGGGTGAAGCTTTCTTT. Based on the CDR3 plus reference TRBV3-1 and TRBJ1-1, the full variable domain is DTAVSQTPKYLVTQMGNDKSIKCEQNLGHDTMYWYKQDSKKFLKIMFSYNNKELIINETVPNRFSPKSPDKAHLNLHINSLELGDSAVYFCASSRRGGEAFFGQGTRLTVV.

This clonotype appeared a single time. The chain has TRBV20-1 and TRBJ2-2; no clear D. V lost 1 base and J 13 bases, leaving 13 bases between the germline ends. The CDR3 has 12 residues. Per the germline V gene, CDR1 is DFQATT and CDR2 is SNEGSKA (reference sequence). This chain's CDR3 is CSARVGRWGLFF. CDR3 in DNA: TGCAGTGCTAGAGTGGGCAGGTGGGGGCTGTTTTTT.

In this sample, this clonotype turned up many times. This sequence joins TRBV7-3 and TRBJ1-1; D is unclear. Germline loops: CDR1 SGHTA, CDR2 FQGTGA. The CDR3 runs 13 residues. Trimming took off 2 bases at V and 4 bases at J, with 8 bases between the two ends. CDR3 region: CASSLELGTEAFF. CDR3 in DNA: TGTGCCAGCAGCTTAGAACTTGGCACTGAAGCTTTCTTT.

This clonotype was picked up many times. CDR3 in DNA: TGTGCCAGCAGCTTAGCGTCAGGCATCGGTAATTCACCCCTCCACTTT. Amino acids: CASSLASGIGNSPLHF. The chain is built from TRBV7-9 and TRBJ1-6; D is uncertain. The V end was cut by 0 bases, the J end by 6 bases, with 12 bases between. In germline, CDR1 is SEHNR, CDR2 FQNEAQ (reference sequence). This CDR3 spans 16 amino acids.

This clonotype was observed at least ten times. The chain has TRBV5-1 and TRBJ2-5, with D perhaps TRBD1 (6 bases). The CDR3 is made up of 15 amino acids. Germline CDR1 SGHRS, CDR2 YFSETQ. V was cut by 2 bases and J by 3 bases, with 14 bases left in between. CDR3 residues: CASSLFGTHEETQYF. CDR3 nucleotide sequence: TGCGCCAGCAGCTTATTTGGGACACATGAAGAGACCCAGTACTTC.

Concerning this clonotype: This likely comes from a read error, as the CDR3 has no conserved phenylalanine or tryptophan at its end. The limits of the CDR3 on the DNA are not certain, so only TCRdb's listed CDR3 is given. The rearrangement joins TRBV15 to TRBJ2-6; TRBD2, the table's D call, lacks a check against the DNA. The CDR3 adds up to 16 amino acids, both ends counted. The germline gives CDR1 LNHNV, CDR2 YYDKDF (reference sequence). This chain's CDR3 is CATSRALGTSGKYFGA.

The table lists this clonotype with many counts. The rearrangement links TRBV2 to TRBJ1-2, with 7 bases lining up with TRBD1. V gave up 5 bases and J gave up 0 bases; unmatched junction bases: 3. CDR1 SNHLY and CDR2 FYNNEI come from the germline V gene. This CDR3 is 14 amino acids long. For the CDR3, the DNA is TGTGCCAGCAGTTCACAGGGGACTAACTATGGCTACACCTTC. It encodes CASSSQGTNYGYTF.

This clonotype was seen repeatedly, ten times or more. The chain uses TRBV25-1 and TRBJ1-6; 7 nucleotides match TRBD1. Per the germline V gene, CDR1 is MGHDK and CDR2 is SYGVNS. The V gene end was trimmed by 5 bases and the J gene end by 8 bases; junction bases not matched to a gene: 3. The CDR3 is 13 residues long. In DNA form, the CDR3 reads TGTGCCAGCAGTCGACAGGGAGATTCACCCCTCCACTTT. This translates into CASSRQGDSPLHF.

Here the CDR3 DNA reads TGCAGTTTCAGGGAAGCTAACTATGGCTACACCTTC. This gives the protein CSFREANYGYTF. The V call is TRBV29-1, the J call TRBJ1-2; tentative D call: TRBD1 (5 bases). There are 12 residues in the CDR3. Germline V gene data show CDR1 as SQVTM and CDR2 as ANQGSEA.

This clonotype was picked up many times. The chain is built from TRBV7-9 and TRBJ1-1, with a weak D call TRBD1 (6 bases). Trimming took 6 bases from V and 9 from J, leaving 17 bases between them. The CDR3 runs to 13 residues. Germline V CDR1 and CDR2: SEHNR, FQNEAQ (reference sequence). CDR3 protein: CASRRGGGDQAFF. The CDR3 bases are TGTGCCAGCAGAAGGGGGGGGGGGGACCAAGCTTTCTTT.

This clonotype was observed many times. The V gene is TRBV5-1, the J gene TRBJ2-7, with TRBD2 identical over 14 bases. Germline V gene data show CDR1 as SGHRS and CDR2 as YFSETQ. The CDR3 contains 18 residues. V lost 2 bases, J lost 6 bases, and 13 bases stayed unmatched. The CDR3 region has the DNA TGCGCCAGCAGCTTCACGGGACTAGCGGGAGTCGGGGGCTCCGAGCAGTACTTC. This sequence encodes CASSFTGLAGVGGSEQYF. Full variable domain (remainder filled in from reference TRBV5-1 and TRBJ2-7): KAGVTQTPRYLIKTRGQQVTLSCSPISGHRSVSWYQQTPGQGLQFLFEYFSETQRNKGNFPGRFSGRQFSNSRSEMNVSTLELGDSALYLCASSFTGLAGVGGSEQYFGPGTRLTVT.

This clonotype appeared many times. V gene TRBV4-1 combines with J gene TRBJ1-5; D is uncertain. Germline assignment: CDR1 MGHRA and CDR2 YSYEKL. The ends were cut back, 3 bases at V and 2 bases at J, with 11 bases in the middle. The CDR3 is made up of 15 amino acids. The CDR3 DNA reads TGCGCCAGCAGCCAGGGCCCATGGGGCAATCAGCCCCAGCATTTT. Protein sequence: CASSQGPWGNQPQHF.

This chain connects TRBV20-1 to TRBJ1-5, with 7 bases fitting TRBD1. J was trimmed by 7 bases and V by 2 bases; bases with no gene match: 5. CDR1 is DFQATT, CDR2 SNEGSKA, per germline (reference sequence). The CDR3 sequence is 13 residues long. The DNA for the CDR3 is TGCAGTGCTAGAAAGGGGGCCCGGCAGCCCCAGCATTTT. Its protein is CSARKGARQPQHF.

This clonotype was seen at least ten times. The CDR3 region is CASSLDDPLLATKTQYF. The CDR3 DNA follows: TGTGCCAGCAGCTTAGATGACCCCCTGCTCGCGACAAAGACCCAGTACTTC. The V gene is TRBV11-2, the J gene TRBJ2-5; D unresolved. From germline, CDR1 is SGHAT and CDR2 FQNNGV. V shed 0 bases and J shed 6 bases, with 20 bases lying between them. The CDR3 loop spans 17 amino acids.

This clonotype has at least ten counts. The rearrangement uses TRBV12-3 or TRBV12-4 and TRBJ2-7, with D perhaps matching TRBD2 (5 bases). The CDR3 consists of 13 residues. Trimming took off 7 bases at V and 3 bases at J, with 13 bases between the two ends. In DNA form, the CDR3 reads TGTGCCAGCACCCCCCCGGGGAGCTACGAGCAGTACTTC. Translation gives CASTPPGSYEQYF.

This clonotype was counted at least ten times. The chain combines TRBV20-1 with TRBJ1-1; maybe TRBD1 (5 bases). The V gene lost 1 base and the J gene lost 1 base, with 10 bases spanning the gap. From germline, CDR1 is DFQATT and CDR2 SNEGSKA (reference sequence). CDR3 length equals 14 residues. The CDR3 protein is CSARVGGSNTEAFF. CDR3 bases: TGCAGTGCTAGAGTTGGGGGGTCGAACACTGAAGCTTTCTTT.

This clonotype was observed at least ten times. The chain recombines TRBV5-6 with TRBJ1-2, with D possibly TRBD1 on 5 matching bases. CDR3 length: 13 amino acids. Germline-derived CDR1 and CDR2 are SGHDT and YYEEEE. V gave up 3 bases and J gave up 9 bases, with 15 bases separating them. The CDR3, as DNA: TGTGCCAGCAGCTCGACAGCCCTCGGTAGCTACACCTTC. Residues: CASSSTALGSYTF.

A few counts support this clonotype. The rearrangement joins TRBV10-3 to TRBJ1-6; D is unclear. The CDR3 totals 12 residues. The germline V gene has CDR1 ENHRY and CDR2 SYGVKD. The V end lost 6 bases, the J end lost 6 bases, and 6 bases lay between the germline ends. CDR3 in amino acids: CAIRDGNSPLHF. CDR3 nucleotides: TGTGCCATCAGGGACGGTAATTCACCCCTCCACTTT.

This rearrangement joins TRBV11-3 to TRBJ2-1, with 11 nucleotides matching TRBD2. There are 16 residues in the CDR3. Germline loops: CDR1 SGHNT, CDR2 YENEEA. The V gene end was trimmed by 5 bases and the J gene end by 2 bases; junction bases not matched to a gene: 5. The CDR3 loop reads CASSPTSGSAYNEQFF. CDR3 nucleotides: TGTGCCAGCAGCCCTACTAGCGGGAGTGCCTACAATGAGCAGTTCTTC.

This rearrangement joins TRBV29-1 to TRBJ2-7; D is perhaps TRBD2 (6 bases). Trimming removed 8 bases from V and 2 bases from J, with 13 bases in between. Germline V gene lookup returns CDR1 SQVTM and CDR2 ANQGSEA. This CDR3 comprises 12 residues. CDR3 sequence: CSLGLATYEQYF. The CDR3 DNA reads as TGCAGCTTGGGACTGGCCACCTACGAGCAGTACTTC.

On this clonotype itself: This likely comes from a read error, as the CDR3 has no conserved phenylalanine or tryptophan at its end. The DNA is left out, because the CDR3 cannot be placed on it with certainty; the CDR3 is given as TCRdb lists it. V usage is TRBV28 and J usage is TRBJ1-1; the D call of TRBD1 is as the table states it, not checked on the DNA. The germline V gene encodes CDR1 MDHEN and CDR2 SYDVKM. Termini included, the CDR3 measures 14 amino acids. The CDR3 protein is CATSRGDANTEALL.

The rearrangement joins TRBV5-4 to TRBJ1-1; TRBD1 aligns across 11 bases. Trimming removed 5 bases from V and 5 bases from J; junction bases left unmatched: 8. The CDR3 is made up of 15 amino acids. CDR1 is SGHNT and CDR2 is YYREEE in the germline V gene (reference sequence). CDR3 region: CASSWTGGEGTEAFF. Here the CDR3 DNA reads TGTGCCAGCAGTTGGACAGGGGGCGAAGGGACTGAAGCTTTCTTT.

This clonotype was counted at least ten times. The chain couples TRBV14 to TRBJ1-2, with D tentatively TRBD1 (5 bases). With 5 bases removed from V and 6 bases from J, the gap between germline ends came to 13 bases. Germline CDR1 is SGHDN and CDR2 is FVKESK. The CDR3 is made up of 13 amino acids. The CDR3: CASSSRGSDGYTF. The CDR3 DNA reads TGTGCCAGCAGCAGCCGGGGCTCCGATGGCTACACCTTC.

This clonotype came up a few times. This rearrangement joins TRBV7-9 to TRBJ2-5, with D perhaps matching TRBD2 (5 bases). The V and J ends lost 5 bases and 4 bases respectively, with 17 bases between them. The CDR3 contains 15 residues. Germline V gene sequence: CDR1 SEHNR, CDR2 FQNEAQ (reference sequence). As DNA, the CDR3 is TGTGCCAGCAGCCATACTCGGACTGCGTCAGAGACCCAGTACTTC. Translated, it gives CASSHTRTASETQYF.

With respect to this clonotype: It is likely a read error, because the conserved phenylalanine at the end of the CDR3 is missing. The DNA is left out, because the CDR3 cannot be placed on it with certainty; the CDR3 is given as TCRdb lists it. The gene calls are TRBV20-1 and TRBJ2-5; whether TRBD1, the table's D call, matches the DNA was not checked. Per the germline V gene, CDR1 is DFQATT and CDR2 is SNEGSKA (reference sequence). Counting both end residues, the CDR3 totals 15 amino acids. The CDR3 here is CSARGQGQGGYTFGS.

This clonotype occurred many times. This rearrangement joins TRBV6-1 to TRBJ1-1; the D is unclear. The CDR3 covers 14 residues. The ends were cut back, 5 bases at V and 3 bases at J, with 13 bases in the middle. Per germline, CDR1 MNHNS and CDR2 SASEGT. CDR3 DNA sequence: TGTGCCAGCAGTAACCCTGGGGAATACACTGAAGCTTTCTTT. It is translated as CASSNPGEYTEAFF.

This chain joins TRBV20-1 and TRBJ1-6; D is unclear. Trimming took off 0 bases at V and 6 bases at J, with 12 bases between the two ends. The CDR3 is 15 residues long. Germline V gives CDR1 DFQATT, CDR2 SNEGSKA (reference sequence). CDR3 residues: CSAREPGIPNSPLHF. DNA for the CDR3: TGCAGTGCTAGAGAACCCGGGATTCCTAATTCACCCCTCCACTTT.

This clonotype was seen a few times. CDR3 in DNA: TGCGCCAGCAGCCAAGGGCCCCCCCGACTAGCGGGAAGCTACGAGCAGTACTTC. Its translation: CASSQGPPRLAGSYEQYF. The chain joins TRBV4-1 to TRBJ2-7; 11 positions match TRBD2. Trimming cost V 1 base and J 3 bases; bases outside gene matches: 11. CDR1 is MGHRA, CDR2 YSYEKL, per germline. The CDR3 spans 18 residues.

This clonotype showed up many times. V gene TRBV7-9 combines with J gene TRBJ1-6; D unresolved. Germline assignment: CDR1 SEHNR and CDR2 FQNEAQ (reference sequence). V dropped 2 bases and J dropped 6 bases, with 2 bases sitting between them. The CDR3 runs 12 residues. The CDR3 region has the DNA TGTGCCAGCAGCTTAAGTAATTCACCCCTCCACTTT. Amino acid sequence: CASSLSNSPLHF.

The V gene is TRBV20-1, the J gene TRBJ2-5; D may be TRBD2 (6 bases). Germline values: CDR1 DFQATT, CDR2 SNEGSKA (reference sequence). The CDR3 loop spans 14 amino acids. The germline V and J ends were trimmed by 2 bases and 1 base, with 11 bases remaining between them. CDR3 DNA: TGCAGTGCTAGATGGGGGGAAGCCCAAGAGACCCAGTACTTC. It is translated as CSARWGEAQETQYF.

The rearrangement joins TRBV7-8 to TRBJ2-2, with 16 bases that match TRBD2. V gave up 4 bases and J gave up 4 bases; unmatched junction bases: 6. The CDR3 sequence is 18 residues long. Germline-derived CDR1 and CDR2 are SGHVS and FQNEAQ. The DNA for the CDR3 is TGTGCCAGCAGCTCGGGACTAGCGGGGGGGCCGGGCACCGGGGAGCTGTTTTTT. Translated, it gives CASSSGLAGGPGTGELFF.